Sequencing of this TCR beta chain was carried out in a study of blood T cell repertoires in COVID-19. The assay was immunoSEQ multiplex PCR, and TCRdb's table has in-frame clones only and misses some. The table includes around 200,000 clones, around 84% detected once. Germline-derived CDR1 and CDR2 are MNHEY and SMNVEV (reference sequence). CDR3 length equals 14 residues. With V trimmed by 2 bases and J by 7 bases, 3 bases remained unmatched. Recovered Cohort 3 donors showed two negative PCRs, clearance, or symptom resolution. V gene TRBV27 combines with J gene TRBJ2-1, with 9 bases lining up with TRBD2. The material sequenced was PBMCs or T cells enriched from blood (not recorded which). The TCR originated in a man aged 35 to 55 who had recovered from COVID-19. The CDR3 bases are TGTGCCAGCAGTTTAGGACTAGCGCAAAATGAGCAGTTCTTC. Translation gives CASSLGLAQNEQFF.